These 12 T cell receptor beta chains were all obtained from the same sample, sequenced in a study of T cell repertoires in cytomegalovirus infection. One entry per CDR3 protein, called by TCRdb with MiXCR from the reads. The sample consists of 110,000 to 150,000 distinct CDR3 sequences, 5.5% to 8% of them appearing once. Sequenced material: PBMCs. Every receptor here comes from a human donor in good health (CMV status not recorded). Some clones in this sample may be carry-over from other donors' samples.

The chain combines TRBV18 with TRBJ1-5; D possibly corresponds to TRBD1 (6 bases). V was shortened by 5 bases and J by 0 bases, with 11 bases between the two germline ends. CDR1 is KGHSH, CDR2 LQKENI, per germline. The CDR3 sequence is 15 residues long. In DNA form, the CDR3 reads TGTGCCAGCTCATTACAGGGTAATAGCAATCAGCCCCAGCATTTT. It codes for CASSLQGNSNQPQHF.

This clonotype was detected only a few times. The chain carries TRBV28 and TRBJ1-5, with D tentatively TRBD1 (6 bases). The germline gives CDR1 MDHEN, CDR2 SYDVKM. The V end was cut by 3 bases, the J end by 4 bases, with 22 bases between. The CDR3 is 18 amino acids. CDR3 sequence reads: CASSFWVGAVRSNQPQHF. In DNA form, the CDR3 reads TGTGCCAGCAGTTTTTGGGTGGGGGCGGTACGTTCTAATCAGCCCCAGCATTTT.

This chain joins TRBV6-6 and TRBJ1-5; D gene ambiguous. V gave up 5 bases and J gave up 0 bases, with 11 bases separating them. Germline values: CDR1 MNHNY, CDR2 SVGAGI (reference sequence). The CDR3 loop spans 15 amino acids. The CDR3 loop reads CASSPGWGSNQPQHF. For the CDR3, the DNA is TGTGCCAGCAGTCCGGGGTGGGGTAGCAATCAGCCCCAGCATTTT.

This clonotype was recorded at least ten times. The V call is TRBV7-2, the J call TRBJ1-1; perhaps TRBD1 as D (5 bases). Germline CDR1 is SGHTA and CDR2 is FQGNSA. V was shortened by 3 bases and J by 3 bases, with 20 bases between the two germline ends. CDR3 length: 17 amino acids. The CDR3 nucleotides read TGTGCCAGCAGCTTTGTGGGAAGGGGTTCTAAGGACACTGAAGCTTTCTTT. The encoded protein is CASSFVGRGSKDTEAFF.

The chain combines TRBV20-1 with TRBJ2-5; 10 bases map to TRBD1. Germline V lookup: CDR1 DFQATT, CDR2 SNEGSKA (reference sequence). The CDR3 totals 19 residues. V lost 1 base and J lost 1; bases outside the gene matches: 15. The DNA for the CDR3 is TGCAGTGCTAGAGGCGGGACAGGGGCCCCCACGTACGCCCAAGAGACCCAGTACTTC. This encodes CSARGGTGAPTYAQETQYF.

Only a few counts were recorded for this clonotype. The gene calls are TRBV7-9 and TRBJ2-7, with TRBD2 identical over 10 bases. Germline assignment: CDR1 SEHNR and CDR2 FQNEAQ (reference sequence). This CDR3 comprises 16 residues. With 5 bases clipped from V and 0 bases from J, the junction kept 7 bases outside the gene matches. The CDR3 loop is CASSPASSGGSYEQYF. CDR3 DNA sequence: TGTGCCAGCAGCCCCGCCTCTAGCGGGGGCTCCTACGAGCAGTACTTC.

Ten or more counts support this clonotype. The rearrangement uses TRBV7-9 and TRBJ1-4, with 11 bases aligning to TRBD1. Trimming cost V 4 bases and J 8 bases; bases outside gene matches: 9. CDR1 is SEHNR and CDR2 is FQNEAQ in the germline V gene (reference sequence). The CDR3 runs 16 residues. CDR3 sequence: CASSSTWDRGWEKLFF. The CDR3 DNA follows: TGTGCCAGCAGCTCAACGTGGGACAGGGGGTGGGAAAAACTGTTTTTT. The full variable domain, in which reference TRBV7-9 and TRBJ1-4 provide the parts outside the CDR3, is DTGVSQNPRHKITKRGQNVTFRCDPISEHNRLYWYRQTLGQGPEFLTYFQNEAQLEKSRLLSDRFSAERPKGSFSTLEIQRTEQGDSAMYLCASSSTWDRGWEKLFFGSGTQLSVL.

This clonotype has a count of ten or more. This chain connects TRBV18 to TRBJ1-2; 7 positions agree with TRBD1. Germline CDR1 reads KGHSH; CDR2 reads LQKENI. This CDR3 has 14 residues. V shed 4 bases, J shed 3 bases, and the junction held 5 bases outside the gene matches. CDR3 protein: CASSQGATDYGYTF. The CDR3 coding sequence is TGTGCCAGCTCACAGGGGGCGACGGACTATGGCTACACCTTC. The entire variable domain, with the rest obtained from reference TRBV18 and TRBJ1-2, is as follows: NAGVMQNPRHLVRRRGQEARLRCSPMKGHSHVYWYRQLPEEGLKFMVYLQKENIIDESGMPKERFSAEFPKEGPSILRIQQVVRGDSAAYFCASSQGATDYGYTFGSGTRLTVV.

The sample holds many counts of this clonotype. The rearrangement joins TRBV20-1 to TRBJ2-5; 8 nucleotides line up with TRBD2. V lost 5 bases, J lost 5 bases, and 10 bases stayed unmatched. CDR1 and CDR2 (germline): DFQATT, SNEGSKA (reference sequence). The CDR3 has 14 residues. The CDR3 loop reads CSAASGGWRETQYF. CDR3 in DNA: TGCAGTGCTGCAAGCGGGGGTTGGAGGGAGACCCAGTACTTC.

This clonotype was recorded many times. The chain combines TRBV12-3 or TRBV12-4 with TRBJ2-2; TRBD1 or TRBD2 may be the D gene (5 bases each). The CDR3 has 15 amino acids. V was clipped by 7 bases and J by 0 bases, with 12 bases between them. The CDR3 coding sequence is TGTGCCAGCAAGAGGGGACCCGCGAACACCGGGGAGCTGTTTTTT. Translation gives CASKRGPANTGELFF.

This chain uses TRBV27 with TRBJ2-2; D gene unclear. The CDR3 is 14 residues long. Germline V lookup: CDR1 MNHEY, CDR2 SMNVEV (reference sequence). V was pared by 6 bases and J by 4 bases, with 12 bases between. This chain's CDR3 is CASSLDTITGELFF. The CDR3 coding sequence is TGTGCCAGCAGCCTCGACACAATCACCGGGGAGCTGTTTTTT.

This clonotype appeared a few times. This chain links TRBV24-1 with TRBJ1-5; 7 nucleotides match TRBD1. Germline V gives CDR1 KGHDR, CDR2 SFDVKD. Trimming removed 3 bases from V and 12 bases from J; junction bases left unmatched: 7. CDR3 length equals 13 residues. CDR3 loop: CATSDPLTGLQHF. The CDR3 DNA reads as TGTGCCACCAGTGATCCCCTGACAGGGCTCCAGCATTTT.